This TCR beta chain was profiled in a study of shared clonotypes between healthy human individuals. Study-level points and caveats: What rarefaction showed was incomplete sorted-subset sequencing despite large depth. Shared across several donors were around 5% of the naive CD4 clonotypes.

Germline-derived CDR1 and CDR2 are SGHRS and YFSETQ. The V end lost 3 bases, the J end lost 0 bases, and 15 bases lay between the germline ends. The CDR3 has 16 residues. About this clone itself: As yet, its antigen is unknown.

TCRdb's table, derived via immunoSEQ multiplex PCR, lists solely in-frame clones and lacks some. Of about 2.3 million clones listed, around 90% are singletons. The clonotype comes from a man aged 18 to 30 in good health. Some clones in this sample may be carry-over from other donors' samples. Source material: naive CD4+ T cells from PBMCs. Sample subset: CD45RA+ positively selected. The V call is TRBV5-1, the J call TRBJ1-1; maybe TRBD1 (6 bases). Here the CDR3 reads CASSSGQPNMNTEAFF. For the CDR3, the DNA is TGCGCCAGCAGCTCTGGACAGCCGAATATGAACACTGAAGCTTTCTTT.